What follows describes a single T cell receptor beta chain. Antigen unknown. The data belong to a study of PD-1 blockade in classical Hodgkin lymphoma. The study's findings and limits: Differences between repertoires have undefined causes, possibly disease activity or prior therapy. Reports described newly diagnosed patients as having lower baseline TCR diversity than healthy donors.

V was cut by 1 base and J by 3 bases, with 8 bases left in between. Per the germline V gene, CDR1 is SGHRS and CDR2 is YFSETQ. The CDR3 runs 14 residues. Profiling relied on immunoSEQ multiplex PCR, and the TCRdb table lists in-frame clones only, not all of them. The data show about 13,000 clones, with approximately 91% seen just once and roughly a tenth held by the top ten. Each patient's relapse followed autologous stem cell transplantation, and brentuximab vedotin exposure varied. This sequence joins TRBV5-1 and TRBJ1-5; D possibly corresponds to TRBD1 (5 bases). The starting material was peripheral blood mononuclear cells (PBMCs), obtained at baseline. The TCR sequence derives from a human donor with classical Hodgkin lymphoma. CDR3 bases: TGCGCCAGCAGCTTGCTTGGGACCAATCAGCCCCAGCATTTT. It is translated as CASSLLGTNQPQHF.